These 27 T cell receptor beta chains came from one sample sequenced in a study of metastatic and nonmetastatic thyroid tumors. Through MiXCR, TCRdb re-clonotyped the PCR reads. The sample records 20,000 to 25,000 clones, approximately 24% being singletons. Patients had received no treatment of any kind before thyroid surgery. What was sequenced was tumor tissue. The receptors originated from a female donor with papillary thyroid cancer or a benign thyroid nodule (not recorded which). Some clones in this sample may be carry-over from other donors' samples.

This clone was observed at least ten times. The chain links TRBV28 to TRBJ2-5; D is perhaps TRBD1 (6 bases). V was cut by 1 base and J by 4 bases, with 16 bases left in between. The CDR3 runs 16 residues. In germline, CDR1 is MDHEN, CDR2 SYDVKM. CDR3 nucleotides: TGTGCCAGCAGTTTATTAGGACAGCTGGGTGGAGAGACCCAGTACTTC. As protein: CASSLLGQLGGETQYF.

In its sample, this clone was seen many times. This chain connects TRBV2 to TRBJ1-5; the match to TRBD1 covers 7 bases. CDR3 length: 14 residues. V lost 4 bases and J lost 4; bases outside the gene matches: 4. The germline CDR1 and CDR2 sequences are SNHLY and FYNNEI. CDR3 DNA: TGTGCCAGCAGTGGAGCAGGGGGAAATCAGCCCCAGCATTTT. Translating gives CASSGAGGNQPQHF.

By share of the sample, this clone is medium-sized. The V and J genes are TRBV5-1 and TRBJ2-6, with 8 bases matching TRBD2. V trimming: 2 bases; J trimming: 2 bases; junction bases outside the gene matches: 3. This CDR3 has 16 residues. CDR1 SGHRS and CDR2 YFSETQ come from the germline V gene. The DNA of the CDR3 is TGCGCCAGCAGCTTCGGACTAGCAACTGGGGCCAACGTCCTGACTTTC. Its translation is CASSFGLATGANVLTF.

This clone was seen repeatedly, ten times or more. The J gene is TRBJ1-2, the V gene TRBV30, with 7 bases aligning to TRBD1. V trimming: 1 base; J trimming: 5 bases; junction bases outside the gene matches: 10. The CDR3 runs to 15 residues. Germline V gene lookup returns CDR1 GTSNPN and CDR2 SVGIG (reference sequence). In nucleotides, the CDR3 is TGTGCCTGGAGTGATCGACAGGGTTGGGCTTATGGCTACACCTTC. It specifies CAWSDRQGWAYGYTF.

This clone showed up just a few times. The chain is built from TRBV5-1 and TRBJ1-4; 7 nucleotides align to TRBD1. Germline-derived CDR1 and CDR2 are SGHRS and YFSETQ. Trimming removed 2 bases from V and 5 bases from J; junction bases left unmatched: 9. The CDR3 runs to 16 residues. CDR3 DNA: TGCGCCAGCAGCTTAAATCCGGGACAGTCCAATGAAAAACTGTTTTTT. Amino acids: CASSLNPGQSNEKLFF. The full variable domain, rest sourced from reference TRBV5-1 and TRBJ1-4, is KAGVTQTPRYLIKTRGQQVTLSCSPISGHRSVSWYQQTPGQGLQFLFEYFSETQRNKGNFPGRFSGRQFSNSRSEMNVSTLELGDSALYLCASSLNPGQSNEKLFFGSGTQLSVL.

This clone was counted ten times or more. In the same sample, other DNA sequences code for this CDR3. The CDR3, as DNA: TGTGCCACCAGCAGAGCGGGACAGGGGGCCGCAGATACGCAGTATTTT. Translation gives CATSRAGQGAADTQYF. The V call is TRBV15, the J call TRBJ2-3, with 12 nucleotides matching TRBD1. The CDR3 extends over 16 amino acids. Germline lookup yields CDR1 LNHNV and CDR2 YYDKDF (reference sequence). Unmatched junction bases numbered 3, after V lost 1 base and J lost 4 bases.

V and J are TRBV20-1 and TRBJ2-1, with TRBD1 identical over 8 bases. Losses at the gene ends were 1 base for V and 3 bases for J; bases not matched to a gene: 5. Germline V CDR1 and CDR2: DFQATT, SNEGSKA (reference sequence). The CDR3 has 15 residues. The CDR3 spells CSARVQGEDYNEQFF. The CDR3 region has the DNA TGCAGTGCTAGAGTACAGGGGGAGGACTACAATGAGCAGTTCTTC.

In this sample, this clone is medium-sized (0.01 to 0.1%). The CDR3 DNA sequence: TGTGCCAGCAGTGAGGTCTTAAACTACGAGCAGTACTTC. Its protein product is CASSEVLNYEQYF. The gene calls are TRBV6-1 and TRBJ2-7; no clear D. Germline CDR1 reads MNHNS; CDR2 reads SASEGT. This CDR3 has 13 residues. V lost 3 bases and J 3 bases, leaving 9 bases between the germline ends.

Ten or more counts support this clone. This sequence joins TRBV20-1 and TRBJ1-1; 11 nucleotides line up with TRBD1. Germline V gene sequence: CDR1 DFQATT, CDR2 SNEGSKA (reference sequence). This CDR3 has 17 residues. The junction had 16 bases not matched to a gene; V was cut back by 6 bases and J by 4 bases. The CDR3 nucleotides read TGCAGTGCGCCACTCCGGGACAGGGGGACCTGGGGCACTGAAGCTTTCTTT. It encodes CSAPLRDRGTWGTEAFF.

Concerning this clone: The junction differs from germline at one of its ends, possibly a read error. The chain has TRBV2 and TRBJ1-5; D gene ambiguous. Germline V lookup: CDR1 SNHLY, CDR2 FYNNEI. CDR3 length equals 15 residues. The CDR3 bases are TGTGTCAGCAGTGAAGGGCTTAATAGCAATCAGCCCCAGCATTTT. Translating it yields CVSSEGLNSNQPQHF.

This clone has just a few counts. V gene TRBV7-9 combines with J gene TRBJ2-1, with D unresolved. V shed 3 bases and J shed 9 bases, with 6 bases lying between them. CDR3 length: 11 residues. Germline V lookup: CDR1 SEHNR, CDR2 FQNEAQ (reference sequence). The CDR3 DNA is TGTGCCAGCAGCTTCCTAGGTGAGCAGTTCTTC. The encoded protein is CASSFLGEQFF.

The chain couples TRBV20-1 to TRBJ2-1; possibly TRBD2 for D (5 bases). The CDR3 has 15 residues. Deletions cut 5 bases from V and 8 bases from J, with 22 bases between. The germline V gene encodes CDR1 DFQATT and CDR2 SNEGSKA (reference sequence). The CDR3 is CSADSTTPFLDEQFF. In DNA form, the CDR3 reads TGCAGTGCTGATTCGACTACTCCTTTTCTGGATGAGCAGTTCTTC.

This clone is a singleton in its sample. The CDR3 region has the DNA TGTGCCAGCAGTCCTACGGGGGGGTATAGCGGTGCGGCCACCGGGGAGCTGTTTTTT. Residues: CASSPTGGYSGAATGELFF. The V gene is TRBV6-2 or TRBV6-3, the J gene TRBJ2-2; 8 bases are shared with TRBD2. Germline loops: CDR1 MNHEY, CDR2 SVGEGT. CDR3 size: 19 residues. V was clipped by 5 bases and J by 4 bases; unmatched bases: 18.

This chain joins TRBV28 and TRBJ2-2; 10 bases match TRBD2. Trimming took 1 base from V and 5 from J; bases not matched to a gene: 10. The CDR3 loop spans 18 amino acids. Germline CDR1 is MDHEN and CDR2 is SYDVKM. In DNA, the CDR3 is TGTGCCAGCAGTTTATTGGCTAGCGGGAGTATTAGGACCGGGGAGCTGTTTTTT. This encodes CASSLLASGSIRTGELFF.

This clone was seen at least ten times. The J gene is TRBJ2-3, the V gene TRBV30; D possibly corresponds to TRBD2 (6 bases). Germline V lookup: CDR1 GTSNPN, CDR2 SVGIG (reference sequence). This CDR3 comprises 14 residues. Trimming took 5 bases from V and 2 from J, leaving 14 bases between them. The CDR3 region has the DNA TGTGCCTGGCTGGCAGGGAGGCACACAGATACGCAGTATTTT. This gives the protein CAWLAGRHTDTQYF.

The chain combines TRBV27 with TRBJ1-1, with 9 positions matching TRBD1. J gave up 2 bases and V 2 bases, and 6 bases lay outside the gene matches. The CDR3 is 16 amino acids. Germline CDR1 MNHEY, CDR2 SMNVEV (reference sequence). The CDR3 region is CASSLVDRGPNTEAFF. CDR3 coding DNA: TGTGCCAGCAGTTTAGTGGACAGGGGCCCCAACACTGAAGCTTTCTTT.

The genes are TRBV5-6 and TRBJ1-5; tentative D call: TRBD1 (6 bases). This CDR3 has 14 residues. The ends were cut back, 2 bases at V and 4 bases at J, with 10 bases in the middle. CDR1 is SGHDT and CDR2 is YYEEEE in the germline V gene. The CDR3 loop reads CASSLSGQNQPQHF. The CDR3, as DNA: TGTGCCAGCAGCTTATCGGGACAAAATCAGCCCCAGCATTTT.

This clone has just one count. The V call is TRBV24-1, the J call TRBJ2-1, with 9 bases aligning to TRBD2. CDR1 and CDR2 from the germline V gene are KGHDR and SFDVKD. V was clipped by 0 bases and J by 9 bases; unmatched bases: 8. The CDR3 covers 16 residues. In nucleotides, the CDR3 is TGTGCCACCAGTGATTTGCTGACTAGCGGTAGGACTGAGCAGTTCTTC. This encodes CATSDLLTSGRTEQFF.

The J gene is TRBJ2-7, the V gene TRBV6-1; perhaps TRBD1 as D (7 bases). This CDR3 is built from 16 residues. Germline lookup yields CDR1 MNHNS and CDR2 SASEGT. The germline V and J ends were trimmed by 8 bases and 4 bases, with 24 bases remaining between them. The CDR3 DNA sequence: TGTGCCAGCCGTAGACAGGGTGCCCTCGCGGGGTACGAGCAGTACTTC. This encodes CASRRQGALAGYEQYF.

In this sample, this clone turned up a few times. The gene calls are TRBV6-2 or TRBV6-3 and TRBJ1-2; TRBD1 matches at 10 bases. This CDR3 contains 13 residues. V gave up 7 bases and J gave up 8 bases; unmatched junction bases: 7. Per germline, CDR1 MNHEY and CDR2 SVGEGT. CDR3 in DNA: TGTGCCAGCACTAAGACAGGGGGCTACGGCTACACCTTC. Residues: CASTKTGGYGYTF.

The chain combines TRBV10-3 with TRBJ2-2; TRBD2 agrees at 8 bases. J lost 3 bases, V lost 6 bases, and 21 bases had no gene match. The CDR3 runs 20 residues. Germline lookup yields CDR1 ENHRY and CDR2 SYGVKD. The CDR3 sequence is CAIRGNKSPGLEVDTGELFF. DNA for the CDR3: TGTGCCATCAGGGGTAACAAATCACCGGGACTAGAAGTAGACACCGGGGAGCTGTTTTTT.

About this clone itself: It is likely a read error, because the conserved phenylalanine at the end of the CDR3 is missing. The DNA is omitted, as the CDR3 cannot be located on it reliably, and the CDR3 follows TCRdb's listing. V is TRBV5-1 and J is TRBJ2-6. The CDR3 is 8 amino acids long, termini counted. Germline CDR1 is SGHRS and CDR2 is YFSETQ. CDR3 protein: CASSPGTI.

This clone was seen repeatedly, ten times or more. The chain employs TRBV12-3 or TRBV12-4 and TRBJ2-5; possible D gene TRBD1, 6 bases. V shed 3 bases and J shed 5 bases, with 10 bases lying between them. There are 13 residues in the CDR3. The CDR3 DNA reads TGTGCCAGCAGTTTCGGGACACTCGAGACCCAGTACTTC. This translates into CASSFGTLETQYF.

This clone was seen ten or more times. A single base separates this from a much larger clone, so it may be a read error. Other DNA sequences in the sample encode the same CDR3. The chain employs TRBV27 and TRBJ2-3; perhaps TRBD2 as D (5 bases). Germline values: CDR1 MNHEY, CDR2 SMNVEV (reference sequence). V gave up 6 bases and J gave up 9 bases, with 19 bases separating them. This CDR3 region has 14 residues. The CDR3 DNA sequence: TGTGCCAGCAGGCTCCTTGAGGGAAGAGACACGCAGTATTTT. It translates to CASRLLEGRDTQYF.

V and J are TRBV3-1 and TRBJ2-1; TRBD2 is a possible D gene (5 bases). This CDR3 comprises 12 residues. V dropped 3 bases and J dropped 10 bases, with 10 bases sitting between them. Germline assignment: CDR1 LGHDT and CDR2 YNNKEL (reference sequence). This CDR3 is CASSQGATEQFF. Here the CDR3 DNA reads TGTGCCAGCAGCCAGGGAGCGACGGAGCAGTTCTTC.

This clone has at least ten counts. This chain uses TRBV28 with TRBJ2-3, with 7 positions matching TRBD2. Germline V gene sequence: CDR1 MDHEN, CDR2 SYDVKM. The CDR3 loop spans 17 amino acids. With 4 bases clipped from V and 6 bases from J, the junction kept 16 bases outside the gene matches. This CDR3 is CASSSSWGGGLKDTQYF. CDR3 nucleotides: TGTGCCAGCAGTTCCTCGTGGGGCGGGGGTTTAAAGGATACGCAGTATTTT.

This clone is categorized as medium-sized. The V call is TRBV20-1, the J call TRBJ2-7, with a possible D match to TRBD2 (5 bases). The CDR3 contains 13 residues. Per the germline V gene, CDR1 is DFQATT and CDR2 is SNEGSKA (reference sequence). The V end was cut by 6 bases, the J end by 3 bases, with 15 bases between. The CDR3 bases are TGCAGTGCCCCGCCGGCAGGACTCTACGAGCAGTACTTC. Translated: CSAPPAGLYEQYF.